The 25 T cell receptor beta chains below come from one sample, sequenced in a study of CD8+ T cells in alopecia areata. Described treatment: oral pan-JAK inhibitor, 5-10 mg twice daily. Investigators isolated RNA and reverse transcribed it into cDNA to act as the sequencing template. TCRdb keeps only in-frame clones here, not all; method: immunoSEQ multiplex PCR. The sample shows approximately 210,000 clones, more than 60% of them seen only once. Sequencing was performed on CD4+ T cells sorted from blood, taken around week 44, from a patient treated with tofacitinib. These receptors all come from a human donor with alopecia areata.

This rearrangement joins TRBV29-1 to TRBJ1-1; D not resolved. V lost 0 bases, J lost 5 bases, and 4 bases lay in between. Germline CDR1 and CDR2: SQVTM and ANQGSEA. The CDR3 sequence is 11 residues long. CDR3 sequence: CSVEDLTEAFF. The CDR3 DNA follows: TGCAGCGTTGAAGATCTGACTGAAGCTTTCTTT.

This clone was counted only a few times. CDR3 loop: CASRKPGTSVHEQFF. In DNA form, the CDR3 reads TGTGCCAGTAGAAAACCCGGGACTAGCGTGCATGAGCAGTTCTTC. This chain uses TRBV19 with TRBJ2-1, with TRBD2 matching over 10 bases. Germline CDR1 and CDR2: LNHDA and SQIVND (reference sequence). The J segment lost 8 bases and the V segment lost 6 bases, leaving 10 bases of the junction unmatched. This CDR3 is built from 15 residues. Supplemented by reference TRBV19 and TRBJ2-1, the full variable domain reads DGGITQSPKYLFRKEGQNVTLSCEQNLNHDAMYWYRQDPGQGLRLIYYSQIVNDFQKGDIAEGYSVSREKKESFPLTVTSAQKNPTAFYLCASRKPGTSVHEQFFGPGTRLTVL.

This clone was picked up a small number of times. V usage is TRBV11-2 and J usage is TRBJ2-3, with 12 nucleotides matching TRBD2. Germline V CDR1 and CDR2: SGHAT, FQNNGV. The V and J ends lost 5 bases and 4 bases, in that order; junction bases with no gene match: 16. The CDR3 loop spans 19 amino acids. Here the CDR3 DNA reads TGTGCCAGCAGCCCATACCGTCCTAGCGGGGGGGCTCGGGCAGATACGCAGTATTTT. It codes for CASSPYRPSGGARADTQYF.

The V and J genes are TRBV11-3 and TRBJ1-1; D unclear. Trimming removed 5 bases from V and 1 base from J, with 5 bases in between. This CDR3 is 12 amino acids long. Germline V gives CDR1 SGHNT, CDR2 YENEEA. This CDR3 is CASSRENTEAFF. DNA for the CDR3: TGTGCCAGCAGCCGAGAGAACACTGAAGCTTTCTTT.

V usage is TRBV29-1 and J usage is TRBJ2-7, with 9 bases that match TRBD1. Germline loops: CDR1 SQVTM, CDR2 ANQGSEA. This CDR3 has 16 residues. J was trimmed by 7 bases and V by 0 bases; bases with no gene match: 13. This CDR3 reads CSVEDAAQGAIGEQYF. The CDR3 DNA sequence: TGCAGCGTTGAAGATGCCGCACAGGGGGCCATAGGAGAGCAGTACTTC.

The chain has TRBV7-2 and TRBJ2-1, with TRBD2 matching over 7 bases. Trimming removed 6 bases from V and 2 bases from J; junction bases left unmatched: 4. CDR1 is SGHTA and CDR2 is FQGNSA in the germline V gene. The CDR3 covers 14 residues. The CDR3 protein is CASRSSGTYNEQFF. The CDR3 DNA is TGTGCCAGCAGATCAAGCGGGACCTACAATGAGCAGTTCTTC.

This rearrangement joins TRBV6-5 to TRBJ2-7; 12 positions agree with TRBD2. The CDR3 totals 16 residues. Germline assignment: CDR1 MNHEY and CDR2 SVGAGI. With V trimmed by 2 bases and J by 2 bases, 4 bases remained unmatched. The CDR3 region is CASSYTWTSGAYEQYF. CDR3 nucleotide sequence: TGTGCCAGCAGTTACACCTGGACTAGCGGGGCCTACGAGCAGTACTTC.

The CDR3 region is CASSADRADTEAFF. The CDR3 DNA is TGTGCCAGCAGTGCGGACAGGGCTGACACTGAAGCTTTCTTT. The rearrangement links TRBV25-1 to TRBJ1-1; 8 nucleotides align to TRBD1. V dropped 4 bases and J dropped 3; count of bases not matched to a gene: 4. This CDR3 has 14 residues. Germline-derived CDR1 and CDR2 are MGHDK and SYGVNS.

The chain employs TRBV27 and TRBJ1-5; 7 positions agree with TRBD1. The CDR3 has 15 residues. With V trimmed by 5 bases and J by 5 bases, 9 bases remained unmatched. CDR1 MNHEY and CDR2 SMNVEV come from the germline V gene (reference sequence). The CDR3 bases are TGTGCCAGCAGTATACAGGGGCAGACCTATCAGCCCCAGCATTTT. This sequence encodes CASSIQGQTYQPQHF.

This clone was counted between two and nine times. At one end, the junction sequence differs from germline, possibly due to a read error. The genes are TRBV10-3 and TRBJ2-7, with TRBD1 identical over 7 bases. CDR3 length: 11 amino acids. Looked up from germline, CDR1 is ENHRY and CDR2 is SYGVKD. CDR3 in DNA: TGTGCCATCAGTGAGGACAGGGAATCCAAGTTC. This gives the protein CAISEDRESKF.

This chain links TRBV7-6 with TRBJ2-1; D may correspond to TRBD1 or TRBD2 (5 bases each). Between the trimmed V and J ends, which lost 9 bases and 9 bases, there was a span of 12 bases. The V gene's germline CDR1 is SGHVS and CDR2 FNYEAQ. CDR3 length equals 11 residues. The CDR3 DNA follows: TGTGCCAGGGGGGTCCACCTTGAGCAGTTCTTC. Its protein product is CARGVHLEQFF.

The chain is built from TRBV7-2 and TRBJ1-5; D unclear. The CDR3 spans 15 residues. CDR1 is SGHTA and CDR2 is FQGNSA in the germline V gene. V gave up 2 bases and J gave up 0 bases, with 8 bases separating them. CDR3 in DNA: TGTGCCAGCAGCTTACGCGTAAGTAGCAATCAGCCCCAGCATTTT. Translation: CASSLRVSSNQPQHF. The entire variable domain, with the rest obtained from reference TRBV7-2 and TRBJ1-5, is as follows: GAGVSQSPSNKVTEKGKDVELRCDPISGHTALYWYRQSLGQGLEFLIYFQGNSAPDKSGLPSDRFSAERTGGSVSTLTIQRTQQEDSAVYLCASSLRVSSNQPQHFGDGTRLSIL.

The chain recombines TRBV4-1 with TRBJ2-5, with TRBD1 matching over 9 bases. Per germline, CDR1 MGHRA and CDR2 YSYEKL. The CDR3 spans 15 residues. With 2 bases clipped from V and 0 bases from J, the junction kept 1 base outside the gene matches. In nucleotides, the CDR3 is TGCGCCAGCAGCCAAACAGGGGGCTACCAAGAGACCCAGTACTTC. This encodes CASSQTGGYQETQYF.

The CDR3 reads CASSVGPGFTEAFF. The CDR3 DNA is TGTGCCAGCAGCGTAGGTCCAGGTTTCACTGAAGCTTTCTTT. V usage is TRBV9 and J usage is TRBJ1-1, with D uncertain. V gave up 0 bases and J gave up 4 bases, with 10 bases separating them. Germline V gives CDR1 SGDLS, CDR2 YYNGEE. The CDR3 is 14 amino acids.

The chain has TRBV27 and TRBJ1-5; 7 bases fit TRBD1. CDR3 length: 15 residues. Germline trimming cut 4 bases from V and 5 bases from J; bases unmatched to any gene: 8. In germline, CDR1 is MNHEY, CDR2 SMNVEV (reference sequence). CDR3 protein: CASSSGRGKYQPQHF. In DNA, the CDR3 is TGTGCCAGCAGTTCCGGCAGGGGGAAGTATCAGCCCCAGCATTTT.

The chain is built from TRBV4-1 and TRBJ1-1; D call uncertain. This CDR3 comprises 10 residues. Trimming took off 4 bases at V and 14 bases at J, with 11 bases between the two ends. Germline CDR1 is MGHRA and CDR2 is YSYEKL. The CDR3 reads CASSLQEPFF. The DNA for the CDR3 is TGCGCCAGCAGCCTGCAGGAGCCCTTCTTT.

The V gene is TRBV11-2, the J gene TRBJ2-7; no firm D call. The CDR3 totals 11 residues. CDR1 and CDR2 (germline): SGHAT, FQNNGV. The V end lost 10 bases, the J end lost 0 bases, and 7 bases lay between the germline ends. Here the CDR3 DNA reads TGTGCCATTGGGAACTCCTACGAGCAGTACTTC. Its translation: CAIGNSYEQYF.

A few counts support this clone. The J gene is TRBJ2-7, the V gene TRBV5-6; a possible D gene is TRBD1 (6 bases). The CDR3 runs 15 residues. Germline V gene sequence: CDR1 SGHDT, CDR2 YYEEEE. Trimming shortened V by 4 bases and J by 2 bases, and 16 bases separated the two germline ends. Here the CDR3 reads CASSPGQLTTYEQYF. The CDR3 DNA is TGTGCCAGCAGCCCTGGACAGCTAACGACCTACGAGCAGTACTTC.

This clone was counted a few times. V and J are TRBV19 and TRBJ1-2; D call uncertain. V was trimmed by 7 bases and J by 2 bases, leaving 11 bases between them. The length of the CDR3 is 13 residues. Germline V lookup: CDR1 LNHDA, CDR2 SQIVND (reference sequence). The DNA of the CDR3 is TGTGCCAGTACCCTGGACGTGAACTATGGCTACACCTTC. The encoded protein is CASTLDVNYGYTF. The full variable domain, with the rest looked up from reference TRBV19 and TRBJ1-2, is DGGITQSPKYLFRKEGQNVTLSCEQNLNHDAMYWYRQDPGQGLRLIYYSQIVNDFQKGDIAEGYSVSREKKESFPLTVTSAQKNPTAFYLCASTLDVNYGYTFGSGTRLTVV.

The gene calls are TRBV5-1 and TRBJ1-2; a weak D match, TRBD1 (5 bases). CDR1 and CDR2 from the germline V gene are SGHRS and YFSETQ. V was trimmed by 0 bases and J by 7 bases, leaving 13 bases between them. The CDR3 covers 14 residues. CDR3 protein: CASSLGPVQGGYTF. The CDR3 DNA sequence: TGCGCCAGCAGCTTGGGACCCGTTCAGGGTGGCTACACCTTC. The full variable domain, its missing parts supplied by reference TRBV5-1 and TRBJ1-2, is KAGVTQTPRYLIKTRGQQVTLSCSPISGHRSVSWYQQTPGQGLQFLFEYFSETQRNKGNFPGRFSGRQFSNSRSEMNVSTLELGDSALYLCASSLGPVQGGYTFGSGTRLTVV.

This chain joins TRBV6-6 and TRBJ1-1; D is possibly TRBD1 (6 bases). The germline gives CDR1 MNHNY, CDR2 SVGAGI (reference sequence). This CDR3 is built from 14 residues. V was clipped by 7 bases and J by 0 bases, with 12 bases between them. The chain's CDR3 is CASNPDSVNTEAFF. CDR3 in DNA: TGTGCCAGCAATCCGGACAGTGTGAACACTGAAGCTTTCTTT.

The rearrangement links TRBV10-3 to TRBJ1-1; D is undetermined. Trimming shortened V by 0 bases and J by 4 bases, and 6 bases separated the two germline ends. The germline V gene encodes CDR1 ENHRY and CDR2 SYGVKD. The CDR3 contains 13 residues. The CDR3 DNA reads as TGTGCCATCAGTGAGTCAGGTGCCACTGAAGCTTTCTTT. As protein: CAISESGATEAFF.

This clone came up a few times. The J gene is TRBJ2-1, the V gene TRBV11-2; D gene uncertain. V was clipped by 3 bases and J by 6 bases, with 12 bases between them. Germline values: CDR1 SGHAT, CDR2 FQNNGV. The CDR3 sequence is 14 residues long. CDR3 nucleotides: TGTGCCAGCAGCTTTGGATCCCTGGGCAATGAGCAGTTCTTC. It specifies CASSFGSLGNEQFF.

The chain uses TRBV2 and TRBJ1-5; D gene ambiguous. Trimming shortened V by 6 bases and J by 0 bases, and 12 bases separated the two germline ends. Germline CDR1 reads SNHLY; CDR2 reads FYNNEI. The CDR3 sequence is 15 residues long. The CDR3 nucleotides are TGTGCCAGCAGCTCGGAGTCTTATAGCAATCAGCCCCAGCATTTT. Translation: CASSSESYSNQPQHF.

This clone was seen a single time. V gene TRBV5-6 combines with J gene TRBJ2-5; D may be TRBD1 or TRBD2 (5 bases each). Germline CDR1 and CDR2: SGHDT and YYEEEE. The CDR3 is 16 amino acids. The ends were cut back, 1 base at V and 1 base at J, with 14 bases in the middle. The CDR3 here is CASSLKGRTLQETQYF. CDR3 coding DNA: TGTGCCAGCAGCTTGAAGGGACGGACCCTCCAAGAGACCCAGTACTTC.